This T cell receptor beta chain was captured by sequencing in a study of T cells in women clearing cervical HPV infection (dated by TCRdb to about 2018). Background for the entire study: The cases were 25 to 30 women with histologically confirmed HPV16-related CIN3 or worse, and 2 of these cases were invasive cancers. In the parent cohort, some 10,000 women aged 18 or older were enrolled in Guanacaste, Costa Rica, during 1993 to 1994 and then followed for less than 8 years. As quality controls, five blinded duplicates were added to each group, bringing the total to roughly 60 samples made up of around 50 participants and approximately ten replicates. Controls were around 24 women whose single incident HPV16 infection cleared within 12 months without precancer or cancer developing. Cases had a median age of approximately 35 years and controls had a median age of approximately 37, with no significant differences in baseline characteristics. Cases and controls were matched on year of sample collection and on age within five years. Among cases, blood sampling came a median of approximately 150 days after lesion detection, with an interquartile range of about 85 to 230 days. Since HLA typing was available for only a few women, HLA type could not be ruled out as a confounder. This exploratory proof-of-principle case-control study, nested within the Guanacaste HPV Natural History Study in Costa Rica, compared TCR repertoires among women with different cervical HPV16 outcomes. Case blood was taken at the visit when the lesion was first identified, whereas control blood was taken when infection was no longer detected. Findings and caveats that apply to the study as a whole: TRBV6-7 relative abundance was lower in cases than in controls (roughly 0.12% versus 0.17%; Bonferroni P = 0.0008). Whether associations preceded infection or resulted from infection could not be shown with the cross-sectional design, and effector/memory subsets and HPV-specific T cells were not isolated. Because the number of T cells per sample was unknown, the richness differences could reflect varying T-cell content rather than repertoire biology. CIN3+ cases had significantly higher TCR repertoire richness than controls across sequencing depths, but evenness did not differ between the groups. Cases were distinguished from controls with an estimated AUC of about 0.78 by random forest classifiers combining richness and V gene abundances.

Every participant had a single incident cervical HPV16 infection, and prevalent HPV16 infections were excluded. Cervical HPV DNA was detected by MY09/MY11 PCR and genotyped by dot-blot hybridization. Approximately 15 mL of heparinized blood were centrifuged, and the buffy coat was aliquoted, frozen at -30°C, then stored at -80°C. Genomic DNA was extracted from buffy coat specimens using QIAGEN kits. Including cysteine and phenylalanine, the CDR3 has 17 amino acids. The CDR3 was read in part: 42 bases, with the frame set at base 1. CDR1 and CDR2, per the germline V gene, are MDHEN and SYDVKM. V is pruned by 7 bases and J by 5 bases, leaving 14 bases of the junction without a gene match. A word on this clone: Its antigen target is currently unknown. The read ends 3 residues early relative to the CDR3; the germline J gene fills the gap.

TCR beta CDR3 regions were amplified by multiplex PCR from an average of about 1,300 ng genomic DNA per sample using the immunoSEQ assay. The assay corrected primer bias using a complete synthetic TCR repertoire to establish an amplification baseline. The amplicons were sequenced using the Illumina platform. From the authors' description of their analysis: Sequences were error-corrected by clustering with frequency ratios and a modified nearest-neighbor algorithm, then analyzed in the immunoSEQ Analyzer with IMGT gene definitions. At each rarefaction depth, TCR richness and evenness were averaged across 20 rarefaction repeats, and any sample with fewer sequences than the depth was left out. Wilcoxon rank sum tests with FDR correction were used to compare relative abundances of V, D and J genes between the groups. Blinded duplicates gave an intraclass correlation of under 97% for TCR richness and an average of roughly 76% across some 69 gene segments. The table was pulled from immuneACCESS by TCRdb, which kept in-frame rearrangements only. Such tables lose some clones; where checked, under half of the loss comes from unresolved V genes, and the rest has no known cause. That table supplies the V and J calls and clone size; D and trimming were determined from the DNA. For this sample, the table gives 30,000 to 45,000 clones. The leading ten clones occupy around 3.5% of the sample.

The chain links TRBV28 with TRBJ2-4, with TRBD1 identical over 10 junction bases. The sequenced material came from blood buffy coat. This receptor was identified in a woman aged 18-70 years with a cervical HPV16 infection that either progressed to CIN3+ or cleared (not recorded which). The part of the CDR3 DNA that was read is TGTGCCAGCACTATAGGAGCGGGGACAGGGGAGGAAAACATT. The encoded protein is CASTIGAGTGEENI. The CDR3, in full, reads CASTIGAGTGEENIQYF.